The rows below give T cell receptor beta chains drawn from one sample of a study of blood T cell repertoires in COVID-19. Libraries were prepared by immunoSEQ multiplex PCR; TCRdb keeps only in-frame clonotypes and omits some of them. The sample yields approximately 250,000 clones, more than 80% seen once. Sequencing input: PBMCs or T cells enriched from blood (not recorded which). Receptors were obtained from a woman under 40 with acute COVID-19. Each CDR3 is given without its conserved first and last residue. Clone size is shown for a subset of rows, as once, few, many or a class of expanded clone.

>TRBJ2-2|TRBV28|NA
ASSLLAGRSHAGELF
>TRBJ2-1|TRBV4-1|NA
ASSQESTSSYNEQF
>TRBJ2-1|TRBV11-2|NA
ASSYRTSGESHNEQF
>TRBJ2-7|TRBV19|NA
ASSMKGGSDLGYYEQY
>TRBJ2-4|TRBV12-2|NA
ASRLDSTGLGANIQY
>TRBJ1-2|TRBV15|NA
ATSRSGLNYGYT
>TRBJ2-7|TRBV19|NA
ASSFAGTEGDNEQY
>TRBJ2-7|TRBV5-4|NA
ASSFSTSGKVEQY
>TRBJ2-1|TRBV6-1|NA
ASSRPGLGIDEQF
>TRBJ1-1|TRBV5-1|NA
ASSRGNIGGNTEAF
>TRBJ1-1|TRBV20-1|NA
SASLPGQGNTEAF
>TRBJ2-2|TRBV6-5|NA
ASSIRFNTGELF
>TRBJ2-3|TRBV28|NA
ASSRGQGADRSTDTQY
>TRBJ1-1|TRBV7-9|NA
ASRAGQGYTEAF
>TRBJ2-2|TRBV11-3|few
ASSFSIRTGGIGELF
>TRBJ1-2|TRBV20-1|NA
SALYGYT
>TRBJ1-2|TRBV5-6|NA
ASSLGRQGAESDGYT
>TRBJ2-5|TRBV28|NA
ASSSRGTPGWETQY
>TRBJ2-7|TRBV19|once
ASSQQGRYEQY
>TRBJ2-1|TRBV21-1|NA
ASSRELVGREDDNEQF
>TRBJ1-3|TRBV7-9|NA
ASSLIQNSGNTIY
>TRBJ1-2|TRBV2|once
ASSASGIYGYT
>TRBJ2-5|TRBV12-3/TRBV12-4|NA
ATQTGVGETQY
>TRBJ2-7|TRBV27|NA
ASSLFLGSYEQY
>TRBJ2-6|TRBV3-1/TRBV3-2|NA
ASSQWLRGYGANVLT
>TRBJ2-3|TRBV10-3|NA
AIRAGLYTDTQY